The 21 T cell receptor beta chains presented below share a single source sample, sequenced in a study of spatial heterogeneity in lung cancer. Time point described: blood at routine non-recurrence follow-up after resection. TCRdb processed the 5' RACE reads anew with MiXCR; each CDR3 protein has one entry. Of 45,000 to 50,000 distinct CDR3 sequences in the sample, approximately 10% were seen once. The specimen comprised PBMCs, sampled at follow-up. The receptors derive from a male donor with early-stage non-small cell lung cancer.

V and J are TRBV30 and TRBJ2-5, with 8 positions matching TRBD1. J lost 5 bases, V lost 5 bases, and 10 bases had no gene match. This CDR3 comprises 14 residues. Germline V gives CDR1 GTSNPN, CDR2 SVGIG (reference sequence). The CDR3 DNA reads TGTGCCTGGGTGGGGCAGGGGGCCATTGAGACCCAGTACTTC. Residues: CAWVGQGAIETQYF. Using reference TRBV30 and TRBJ2-5 for the parts outside the CDR3, the full variable domain is SQTIHQWPATLVQPVGSPLSLECTVEGTSNPNLYWYRQAAGRGLQLLFYSVGIGQISSEVPQNLSASRPQDRQFILSSKKLLLSDSGFYLCAWVGQGAIETQYFGPGTRLLVL.

In this sample, this clonotype turned up many times. V is TRBV20-1 and J is TRBJ2-1, with TRBD2 identical over 13 bases. V shed 4 bases, J shed 8 bases, and the junction held 5 bases outside the gene matches. Germline CDR1 and CDR2: DFQATT and SNEGSKA (reference sequence). CDR3 length equals 14 residues. The CDR3, as DNA: TGCAGTGCTACCCGACTAGCGGGGGGAGATGAGCAGTTCTTC. Its protein is CSATRLAGGDEQFF.

The table lists this clonotype with a few counts. The V and J genes are TRBV3-1 and TRBJ1-1; 7 bases agree with TRBD1. J lost 8 bases, V lost 2 bases, and 5 bases had no gene match. The CDR3 loop spans 13 amino acids. CDR1 and CDR2 from the germline V gene are LGHDT and YNNKEL (reference sequence). The CDR3 region is CASSQHGTAEAFF. In DNA, the CDR3 is TGTGCCAGCAGCCAACACGGGACAGCAGAAGCTTTCTTT.

This clonotype was observed at least ten times. The chain uses TRBV6-2 or TRBV6-3 and TRBJ1-2, with D tentatively TRBD1 (5 bases). Germline CDR1 reads MNHEY; CDR2 reads SVGEGT. The CDR3 spans 12 residues. V lost 8 bases and J lost 4, with 11 bases in between. CDR3 sequence: CASQAGAYGYTF. CDR3 DNA: TGTGCCAGCCAAGCCGGGGCCTATGGCTACACCTTC.

The V gene is TRBV10-3, the J gene TRBJ2-1; D possibly uses TRBD1 or TRBD2 (5 bases each). The CDR3 has 18 amino acids. The ends were cut back, 0 bases at V and 2 bases at J, with 17 bases in the middle. Germline assignment: CDR1 ENHRY and CDR2 SYGVKD. For the CDR3, the DNA is TGTGCCATCAGTGAGTCAAGGCTTAGGGGAGTCGCCTACAATGAGCAGTTCTTC. This codes for CAISESRLRGVAYNEQFF.

The rearrangement uses TRBV14 and TRBJ1-2; 8 nucleotides match TRBD1. The V gene's germline CDR1 is SGHDN and CDR2 FVKESK. V shed 1 base, J shed 7 bases, and the junction held 5 bases outside the gene matches. This CDR3 has 14 amino acids. For the CDR3, the DNA is TGTGCCAGCAGCCAAGTTCAGGGGGCAAGTGGCTACACCTTC. Translated, it gives CASSQVQGASGYTF. The variable domain in full, with the rest retrieved from reference TRBV14 and TRBJ1-2, is EAGVTQFPSHSVIEKGQTVTLRCDPISGHDNLYWYRRVMGKEIKFLLHFVKESKQDESGMPNNRFLAERTGGTYSTLKVQPAELEDSGVYFCASSQVQGASGYTFGSGTRLTVV.

This clonotype was seen at least ten times. V is TRBV5-4 and J is TRBJ2-1; possibly TRBD2 for D (6 bases). Germline-derived CDR1 and CDR2 are SGHNT and YYREEE (reference sequence). V was shortened by 3 bases and J by 4 bases, with 11 bases between the two germline ends. This CDR3 spans 14 amino acids. CDR3 bases: TGTGCCAGCAGCTCCGGGACTGGTTACAATGAGCAGTTCTTC. It translates to CASSSGTGYNEQFF.

In this sample, this clonotype turned up many times. The gene calls are TRBV5-4 and TRBJ1-1; 8 nucleotides align to TRBD1. V was pared by 2 bases and J by 1 base, with 10 bases of the junction left unmatched. There are 17 residues in the CDR3. CDR1 and CDR2 (germline): SGHNT, YYREEE (reference sequence). The CDR3: CASSLGVLGQGNTEAFF. CDR3 sequence (DNA): TGTGCCAGCAGCTTAGGGGTACTCGGACAGGGGAACACTGAAGCTTTCTTT.

This clonotype has at least ten counts. The CDR3 DNA follows: TGTGCCAGCGGACTAGCGGGAATCGGTACGCAGTATTTT. Encoded protein: CASGLAGIGTQYF. V gene TRBV28 combines with J gene TRBJ2-3; 12 bases align to TRBD2. The J segment lost 8 bases and the V segment lost 8 bases, leaving 5 bases of the junction unmatched. Germline lookup yields CDR1 MDHEN and CDR2 SYDVKM. This CDR3 has 13 residues.

The J gene is TRBJ2-7, the V gene TRBV14; 10 bases are shared with TRBD2. Trimming at V came to 4 bases and at J to 3 bases, leaving 3 bases not matched to a gene. The CDR3 runs to 14 residues. Looked up from germline, CDR1 is SGHDN and CDR2 is FVKESK. CDR3 sequence reads: CASSPSGSYYEQYF. CDR3 sequence (DNA): TGTGCCAGCAGCCCTAGCGGGAGTTACTACGAGCAGTACTTC.

This clonotype occurred many times. The chain employs TRBV7-9 and TRBJ2-3; weak D call: TRBD2 (6 bases). The length of the CDR3 is 17 residues. Germline V lookup: CDR1 SEHNR, CDR2 FQNEAQ (reference sequence). The germline V and J ends were trimmed by 6 bases and 1 base, with 20 bases remaining between them. As DNA, the CDR3 is TGTGCCAGCAGGCCAGGACCGAATGAGCGGGGCACAGATACGCAGTATTTT. Translation gives CASRPGPNERGTDTQYF.

This clonotype was counted many times. This rearrangement joins TRBV18 to TRBJ2-4; 7 bases align to TRBD1. V lost 1 base, J lost 0 bases, and 6 bases stayed unmatched. CDR3 length: 17 amino acids. Germline loops: CDR1 KGHSH, CDR2 LQKENI. Written as DNA, the CDR3 is TGTGCCAGCTCACCACTGGACAGGTCCCTAGCCAAAAACATTCAGTACTTC. Its translation is CASSPLDRSLAKNIQYF.

This chain joins TRBV6-1 and TRBJ2-2, with D possibly TRBD2 on 6 matching bases. CDR1 is MNHNS and CDR2 is SASEGT in the germline V gene. With 2 bases removed from V and 6 bases from J, the gap between germline ends came to 13 bases. This CDR3 has 15 amino acids. The CDR3 sequence is CASSERGGAPGELFF. The CDR3 nucleotides are TGTGCCAGCAGTGAAAGGGGCGGGGCCCCCGGGGAGCTGTTTTTT.

The chain carries TRBV12-3 or TRBV12-4 and TRBJ2-2, with a tentative D call TRBD2 (6 bases). V was pared by 7 bases and J by 5 bases, with 20 bases between. The CDR3 is 16 residues long. CDR3: CASTLVRRAWTGELFF. The CDR3 nucleotides are TGTGCCAGCACCCTCGTTAGGAGGGCGTGGACCGGGGAGCTGTTTTTT.

This clonotype was seen repeatedly, ten times or more. V is TRBV19 and J is TRBJ2-3; unclear D gene. Trimming shortened V by 6 bases and J by 0 bases, and 7 bases separated the two germline ends. The CDR3 extends over 13 amino acids. Germline V lookup: CDR1 LNHDA, CDR2 SQIVND (reference sequence). CDR3 amino acids: CASREKSTDTQYF. For the CDR3, the DNA is TGTGCCAGTAGGGAGAAGAGCACAGATACGCAGTATTTT.

The rearrangement joins TRBV6-5 to TRBJ2-7; 9 nucleotides agree with TRBD1. Germline CDR1 reads MNHEY; CDR2 reads SVGAGI. The V and J ends lost 6 bases and 3 bases, in that order; junction bases with no gene match: 6. This CDR3 spans 14 amino acids. The CDR3 nucleotides read TGTGCCAGCAGCAGGGACAGGGAACTCTACGAGCAGTACTTC. Its protein is CASSRDRELYEQYF.

Worth noting for this clonotype: Being one base from a much bigger clone, this may be a read error. This chain connects TRBV2 to TRBJ2-2; D remains unclear. CDR1 and CDR2 (germline): SNHLY, FYNNEI. This CDR3 spans 14 amino acids. The CDR3 loop is CASSLSTVTRELFF. The CDR3 DNA is TGTGCCAGCAGCTTATCCACGGTCACCAGGGAGCTGTTTTTT.

The rearrangement uses TRBV4-3 and TRBJ1-5; D not resolved. V lost 0 bases, J lost 6 bases, and 6 bases lay in between. There are 13 residues in the CDR3. Per germline, CDR1 LGHNA and CDR2 YSLEER. This CDR3 is CASSQDPAQPQHF. CDR3 coding DNA: TGCGCCAGCAGCCAAGACCCGGCTCAGCCCCAGCATTTT.

This clonotype was recorded a few times. The gene calls are TRBV7-6 and TRBJ2-3; D not resolved. Germline-derived CDR1 and CDR2 are SGHVS and FNYEAQ. CDR3 length equals 15 residues. V gave up 2 bases and J gave up 5 bases, with 14 bases separating them. Written as DNA, the CDR3 is TGTGCCAGCAGCTTACTGGTTCCCAAGGGAGATACGCAGTATTTT. Encoded protein: CASSLLVPKGDTQYF.

This clonotype was seen many times. The chain uses TRBV6-5 and TRBJ2-1, with 9 bases fitting TRBD1. V shed 5 bases, J shed 3 bases, and the junction held 2 bases outside the gene matches. The CDR3 consists of 14 residues. Looked up from germline, CDR1 is MNHEY and CDR2 is SVGAGI. The CDR3, as DNA: TGTGCCAGCAGTCCGGGACAGGGCTACAATGAGCAGTTCTTC. Translating gives CASSPGQGYNEQFF.

This clonotype has ten or more counts. The CDR3 sequence: CASSLARVTGELFF. Here the CDR3 DNA reads TGTGCCAGCAGCTTGGCCAGAGTCACCGGGGAGCTGTTTTTT. The gene calls are TRBV5-6 and TRBJ2-2; D gene ambiguous. The V end lost 0 bases, the J end lost 4 bases, and 7 bases lay between the germline ends. CDR1 and CDR2 (germline): SGHDT, YYEEEE. This CDR3 spans 14 amino acids.